The clone carrying this TCR beta chain was seen repeatedly, ten times or more. What it binds is unknown. This entry belongs to a study of T-cell memory formation after mild COVID-19. As for the study in general: For the most part, TCR clusters were specific to one donor.

Germline-derived CDR1 and CDR2 are SGHTA and FQGTGA. This CDR3 is built from 16 residues. Deletions cut 1 base from V and 0 bases from J, with 7 bases between. Study conclusions and caveats: In pre-infection memory, a portion of responding clones appeared, which suggested that cross-reactive memory joined.

TCRdb used MiXCR to reprocess the 5' RACE reads, holding one entry per CDR3 protein. Of tens of thousands of distinct CDR3 sequences in the sample, roughly 20% were seen once. The receptor's source is an adult who had mild COVID-19 (a few samples of this study predate the infection). Cell type and time point are not known. The sequencing sample was made of PBMCs or a T cell subset sorted from them (not recorded which). The rearrangement joins TRBV7-3 to TRBJ2-6, with no clear D. The CDR3 DNA reads as TGTGCCAGCAGCTTAATGGTGGGCTCTGGGGCCAACGTCCTGACTTTC. The encoded protein is CASSLMVGSGANVLTF. Based on the CDR3 plus reference TRBV7-3 and TRBJ2-6, the full variable domain is GAGVSQTPSNKVTEKGKYVELRCDPISGHTALYWYRQSLGQGPEFLIYFQGTGAADDSGLPNDRFFAVRPEGSVSTLKIQRTERGDSAVYLCASSLMVGSGANVLTFGAGSRLTVL.